The TCR beta chain under discussion was sequenced for a study of blood T cell repertoires in COVID-19. The repertoire was sequenced with immunoSEQ multiplex PCR; TCRdb's copy has only in-frame clones and lacks some. The data contain fewer than 150,000 clones, approximately 85% of them singletons. The origin of this receptor is a woman in her fifties or sixties with COVID-19, enrolled during active disease. Material for sequencing was peripheral blood.

The CDR3 DNA sequence: TGCAGCGTTGAAGGATCTGGGGCAGGGGATGGCTACACCTTC. Protein: CSVEGSGAGDGYTF. The chain combines TRBV29-1 with TRBJ1-2, with a possible D match to TRBD1 (6 bases). V lost 1 base, J lost 6 bases, and 15 bases lay in between. The CDR3 length is 14 residues. Germline loops: CDR1 SQVTM, CDR2 ANQGSEA.